The entry below describes one T cell receptor (beta chain). What it recognizes is unknown. Healthy Caucasian individuals from Russia aged roughly 6 to 90 served as donors. This sample stems from a study of blood T cells in healthy people across ages. Study-wide findings and caveats: Unknown CMV status may confound age-related changes in expanded clones. Investigators treated diversity estimates from one million T cells as underestimates. There was a strong correlation between TCR beta diversity and naive T cell percentage.

Per germline, CDR1 SNHLY and CDR2 FYNNEI. Trimming shortened V by 4 bases and J by 8 bases, and 17 bases separated the two germline ends. The CDR3 runs 14 residues. A second PCR, run for about 7 to 12 cycles, used a sample-barcoded 5' primer plus a J-beta primer mix. In TCRdb, the 5' RACE reads were re-called with MiXCR into one record per CDR3 protein. The sample holds roughly 700,000 distinct CDR3 sequences, less than 40% seen once. Sequences were obtained from blood. This clonotype was sampled from an elderly woman in good health. The chain combines TRBV2 with TRBJ1-1; D is unresolved. The CDR3 reads CASSAGQMGWEAFF. DNA of the CDR3: TGTGCCAGCAGTGCGGGCCAGATGGGTTGGGAAGCTTTCTTT.